The T cell receptor beta chain described here comes from a study of shared clonotypes between healthy human individuals. Original processing notes: There were no quality scores in the junction-only immunoSEQ sequences, so filtering differed. The repertoire was sequenced with immunoSEQ multiplex PCR; TCRdb's copy has only in-frame clones and lacks some. V and J calls and clone size are as listed in that table; D and trimming were resolved from the DNA. The sample shows about 690,000 clones, 90% of them seen only once. The germline CDR1 and CDR2 sequences are MGHRA and YSYEKL. CDR3 length: 16 amino acids. V dropped 1 base and J dropped 6; count of bases not matched to a gene: 6. As concerns this clone: Its antigen is unidentified.

Study-level results: The generation probabilities recorded for non-shared clonotypes fell below those of clonotypes shared by all four donors. Estimated clonotype richness was generally higher in naive than memory subsets.

The clonotype was recovered from a man aged 18-30 years in good health. Some clones in this sample may be carry-over from other donors' samples. Sequenced material: memory CD8+ T cells from PBMCs. Sample subset: CD45RO+ cells pooled with CCR7-negative TemRA cells. The chain combines TRBV4-1 with TRBJ1-4; 9 nucleotides agree with TRBD1. CDR3 sequence (DNA): TGCGCCAGCAGCCAAGGTCCGACAGGGGGATATGAAAAACTGTTTTTT. This codes for CASSQGPTGGYEKLFF.